Shown below are 22 T cell receptor beta chains from a single sample sequenced in a study of regulatory T cells in long-lasting Graves disease. Construction of TCR beta libraries relied on iRepertoire HTBI primers and on Arm-PCR targeting CDR3 regions. TCRdb redid the calling of the multiplex PCR reads with MiXCR, one entry per CDR3 protein. Counted here are a few hundred thousand distinct CDR3 sequences, about a quarter occurring once; the ten biggest clones make up roughly 26%. Time point here: persistent/refractory GD, antithyroid drugs over 5 years with positive TRAb. RNA extracted from PBMCs served as the sequencing template. The specimen was peripheral blood mononuclear cells (PBMCs), collected when the disease was refractory, from a patient treated with antithyroid drugs. These receptors all stem from a female donor with Graves disease.

This clonotype has just a few counts. This chain connects TRBV5-1 to TRBJ1-1; D is perhaps TRBD1 (6 bases). The CDR3 length is 16 residues. The V end lost 4 bases, the J end lost 1 base, and 17 bases lay between the germline ends. The V gene's germline CDR1 is SGHRS and CDR2 YFSETQ. CDR3 loop: CASSTTGAASNTEAFF. The CDR3, as DNA: TGCGCCAGCAGCACGACGGGGGCGGCTTCGAACACTGAAGCTTTCTTT.

There are a few counts of this clonotype. The V gene is TRBV11-2, the J gene TRBJ1-1; 9 bases agree with TRBD1. The CDR3 spans 15 residues. The germline V gene has CDR1 SGHAT and CDR2 FQNNGV. V dropped 2 bases and J dropped 1; count of bases not matched to a gene: 2. CDR3 sequence: CASSLRGQGNTEAFF. The CDR3 DNA reads TGTGCCAGCAGCTTAAGGGGACAGGGGAACACTGAAGCTTTCTTT.

A remark on this clonotype: One base away lies a much larger clone, so this may be a sequencing read error. The chain combines TRBV28 with TRBJ2-7; 7 nucleotides agree with TRBD2. Germline loops: CDR1 MDHEN, CDR2 SYDVKM. The CDR3 length is 18 residues. V shed 2 bases, J shed 4 bases, and the junction held 17 bases outside the gene matches. The DNA of the CDR3 is TGTGCCAGCAGTTTACTTGGCGGGAGACGAATCCCCACGTACGAGCAGTACTTC. Protein product: CASSLLGGRRIPTYEQYF.

This clonotype turned up a few times. The chain employs TRBV7-2 and TRBJ2-5; D is possibly TRBD1 or TRBD2 (5 bases each). Germline values: CDR1 SGHTA, CDR2 FQGNSA. The CDR3 contains 13 residues. V lost 2 bases and J lost 5, with 9 bases in between. CDR3 DNA sequence: TGTGCCAGCAGCTTACAGGGACCTGAGACCCAGTACTTC. Its protein product is CASSLQGPETQYF.

In its sample, this clonotype was seen a few times. At one end, the junction sequence differs from germline, possibly due to a read error. The chain couples TRBV5-6 to TRBJ1-1; D perhaps matches TRBD1 (5 bases). Germline V gene sequence: CDR1 SGHDT, CDR2 YYEEEE. The CDR3 spans 15 residues. CDR3 DNA sequence: TGTGCCAGCAGCTCGGTGGGGGTAATGGTGACTGAAGCCTTCTTT. Protein product: CASSSVGVMVTEAFF.

This clonotype turned up a few times. The junction differs from germline at one of its ends, possibly a read error. The chain recombines TRBV11-2 with TRBJ2-7, with a tentative D call TRBD1 (5 bases). This CDR3 is 14 amino acids long. Germline CDR1 and CDR2: SGHAT and FQNNGV. DNA for the CDR3: TGTGCCAGCAGCCCAAGGTGGGGCATCTACGGGCAGTACTTC. Protein: CASSPRWGIYGQYF.

This clonotype was picked up one time. A read error is possible here, since a much larger clone lies one base away. V is TRBV28 and J is TRBJ2-5; possibly TRBD1 for D (6 bases). CDR3 length: 14 residues. CDR1 is MDHEN, CDR2 SYDVKM, per germline. CDR3 coding DNA: TGTGCCAGCAGTTTAGGGGGAGAGGGGGAGACCCAGTGCTTC. Amino acid sequence: CASSLGGEGETQCF. The full variable domain, completed using reference TRBV28 and TRBJ2-5, is DVKVTQSSRYLVKRTGEKVFLECVQDMDHENMFWYRQDPGLGLRLIYFSYDVKMKEKGDIPEGYSVSREKKERFSLILESASTNQTSMYLCASSLGGEGETQCFGPGTRLLVL.

The V gene is TRBV28, the J gene TRBJ2-3, with unresolved D. The CDR3 length is 17 residues. V was clipped by 5 bases and J by 6 bases, with 24 bases between them. Germline CDR1 and CDR2: MDHEN and SYDVKM. The CDR3 sequence: CASSPPVGGMRSDTQYF. DNA for the CDR3: TGTGCCAGCAGTCCCCCGGTGGGCGGAATGAGGTCGGATACGCAGTATTTT. The variable domain in full, completed from reference TRBV28 and TRBJ2-3, reads DVKVTQSSRYLVKRTGEKVFLECVQDMDHENMFWYRQDPGLGLRLIYFSYDVKMKEKGDIPEGYSVSREKKERFSLILESASTNQTSMYLCASSPPVGGMRSDTQYFGPGTRLTVL.

Ten or more counts support this clonotype. The chain couples TRBV7-9 to TRBJ2-7; 7 bases agree with TRBD2. V trimming: 1 base; J trimming: 2 bases; junction bases outside the gene matches: 8. From germline, CDR1 is SEHNR and CDR2 FQNEAQ (reference sequence). The CDR3 covers 16 residues. This CDR3 reads CASSLVLGGPTYEQYF. DNA for the CDR3: TGTGCCAGCAGCTTAGTTCTGGGAGGGCCCACCTACGAGCAGTACTTC.

This clonotype was seen repeatedly, ten times or more. The chain couples TRBV20-1 to TRBJ2-7, with TRBD1 matching 9 bases. CDR3 length equals 14 residues. The germline gives CDR1 DFQATT, CDR2 SNEGSKA (reference sequence). After removal of 3 bases from V and 3 bases from J, the junction contained 6 bases not matched to a gene. Here the CDR3 DNA reads TGCAGTGCTAGCCTCGGGACAGGGTACTACGAGCAGTACTTC. It is translated as CSASLGTGYYEQYF.

This clonotype was counted a few times. A read error may be the cause here, since a much bigger clone is one base away. The genes are TRBV6-1 and TRBJ2-5; 14 bases are shared with TRBD2. Germline loops: CDR1 MNHNS, CDR2 SASEGT. This CDR3 region has 16 residues. The CDR3 sequence: CAGRGLAGATQETQYF. CDR3 DNA sequence: TGTGCCGGCAGGGGACTAGCGGGAGCTACCCAAGAGACCCAGTACTTC.

Ten or more counts support this clonotype. The V call is TRBV28, the J call TRBJ2-5; 9 bases fit TRBD2. The CDR3 totals 16 residues. Unmatched junction bases numbered 8, after V lost 4 bases and J lost 2 bases. From germline, CDR1 is MDHEN and CDR2 SYDVKM. CDR3 in amino acids: CASSSFNAGGQETQYF. CDR3 nucleotide sequence: TGTGCCAGCAGTTCCTTCAACGCGGGAGGGCAAGAGACCCAGTACTTC.

This clonotype was found many times. The chain carries TRBV10-3 and TRBJ2-7; 8 nucleotides agree with TRBD1. The CDR3 loop spans 15 amino acids. The ends lost 0 bases at V and 3 bases at J; junction bases unmatched: 4. CDR1 and CDR2 (germline): ENHRY, SYGVKD. Written as DNA, the CDR3 is TGTGCCATCAGTGAGTCCGGGACAGGAGTCTACGAGCAGTACTTC. Amino acids: CAISESGTGVYEQYF.

This clonotype occurred a few times. The rearrangement joins TRBV10-1 to TRBJ2-2; weak D call: TRBD1 (7 bases). Per the germline V gene, CDR1 is WNHNN and CDR2 is SYGVQD (reference sequence). Trimming stripped 8 bases from V and 0 bases from J, with 10 bases between. This CDR3 contains 14 residues. The DNA of the CDR3 is TGCGCCAGCGGCAGGGGGGCGAACACCGGGGAGCTGTTTTTT. It translates to CASGRGANTGELFF.

V usage is TRBV5-6 and J usage is TRBJ1-5; D is ambiguous. The CDR3 loop spans 14 amino acids. V gave up 2 bases and J gave up 3 bases, with 9 bases separating them. Germline CDR1 reads SGHDT; CDR2 reads YYEEEE. The CDR3 sequence: CASSLAPLNQPQHF. CDR3 DNA sequence: TGTGCCAGCAGCTTAGCCCCCCTCAATCAGCCCCAGCATTTT.

This clonotype has at least ten counts. The chain uses TRBV6-1 and TRBJ1-1; possibly TRBD1 for D (6 bases). Germline V gene sequence: CDR1 MNHNS, CDR2 SASEGT. The CDR3 is made up of 14 amino acids. Between the trimmed V and J ends, which lost 7 bases and 6 bases, there was a span of 18 bases. The CDR3 loop is CASIGAEWTAEAFF. The CDR3 nucleotides read TGTGCCAGCATAGGAGCCGAGTGGACAGCTGAAGCTTTCTTT.

This clonotype was picked up a small number of times. The J gene is TRBJ1-1, the V gene TRBV20-1; D unclear. CDR3 length equals 15 residues. CDR1 and CDR2 (germline): DFQATT, SNEGSKA (reference sequence). Trimming took off 1 base at V and 3 bases at J, with 15 bases between the two ends. CDR3 residues: CSARGVWLRDTEAFF. In DNA form, the CDR3 reads TGCAGTGCTAGAGGGGTCTGGCTTAGGGACACTGAAGCTTTCTTT.

The CDR3 spells CASSLMGRISTDTQYF. CDR3 DNA: TGTGCCAGCAGCTTAATGGGACGGATTAGCACAGATACGCAGTATTTT. The genes are TRBV7-3 and TRBJ2-3; D may match TRBD1 or TRBD2 (5 bases each). V dropped 1 base and J dropped 0 bases, with 11 bases sitting between them. Germline V gene lookup returns CDR1 SGHTA and CDR2 FQGTGA. The CDR3 spans 16 residues.

The rearrangement joins TRBV20-1 to TRBJ2-5, with 9 bases that match TRBD2. V dropped 4 bases and J dropped 6; count of bases not matched to a gene: 9. CDR3 size: 14 residues. CDR1 DFQATT and CDR2 SNEGSKA come from the germline V gene (reference sequence). The CDR3 spells CSAIAGGARKTQYF. CDR3 nucleotides: TGCAGTGCTATTGCGGGAGGGGCCCGCAAGACCCAGTACTTC.

This chain links TRBV18 with TRBJ1-1; unclear D gene. The CDR3 consists of 13 residues. Germline loops: CDR1 KGHSH, CDR2 LQKENI. The V and J ends lost 1 base and 7 bases respectively, with 10 bases between them. The CDR3 region has the DNA TGTGCCAGCTCACCACAACGGCGGAGTGAAGCTTTCTTT. This sequence encodes CASSPQRRSEAFF.

For this clonotype: This probably arose from a read error, given a far larger clone one base away. The V gene is TRBV15, the J gene TRBJ2-1, with D possibly being TRBD1 (6 bases). The CDR3 length is 15 residues. CDR1 LNHNV and CDR2 YYDKDF come from the germline V gene (reference sequence). CDR3 in amino acids: CATSREGHSQETQHF. Written as DNA, the CDR3 is TGTGCCACCAGCAGAGAGGGACATTCACAAGAGACCCAGCACTTC.

The V call is TRBV29-1, the J call TRBJ2-3; D may correspond to TRBD1 or TRBD2 (6 bases each). The CDR3 has 16 residues. The germline gives CDR1 SQVTM, CDR2 ANQGSEA. Trimming took 4 bases from V and 8 from J, leaving 25 bases between them. The CDR3 here is CSVAGFFGGPQGTQYF. Here the CDR3 DNA reads TGCAGCGTTGCGGGGTTTTTTGGGGGGCCCCAAGGTACGCAGTATTTT.